This entry lists 27 T cell receptor beta chains sequenced from one sample in a study of blood T cell repertoires in COVID-19. The repertoire was sequenced with immunoSEQ multiplex PCR; TCRdb's copy has only in-frame clones and lacks some. The top ten clones hold 1.9% of a sample with fewer than 400,000 clones, 85% of them seen once. The sequenced sample was PBMCs or T cells enriched from blood (not recorded which). These TCRs come from a woman in her twenties or thirties who had been exposed to COVID-19.

V is TRBV5-1 and J is TRBJ2-7; 7 bases map to TRBD1. Germline values: CDR1 SGHRS, CDR2 YFSETQ. The V and J ends lost 7 bases and 3 bases, in that order; junction bases with no gene match: 13. The CDR3 is 15 residues long. Here the CDR3 DNA reads TGCGCCAGCGGCCCGCCTCCGGGACAGTACTACGAGCAGTACTTC. It yields the protein CASGPPPGQYYEQYF.

This chain links TRBV5-1 with TRBJ2-3; maybe TRBD2 (6 bases). Per germline, CDR1 SGHRS and CDR2 YFSETQ. There are 16 residues in the CDR3. V lost 1 base to trimming and J lost 1 base, with 13 bases between them. DNA of the CDR3: TGCGCCAGCAGCTTGTCAGCGGGCCCCGGCACAGATACGCAGTATTTT. This codes for CASSLSAGPGTDTQYF.

The chain combines TRBV7-2 with TRBJ1-6; unclear D gene. The CDR3 sequence is 14 residues long. Trimming shortened V by 4 bases and J by 10 bases, and 14 bases separated the two germline ends. CDR1 SGHTA and CDR2 FQGNSA come from the germline V gene. The CDR3, as DNA: TGTGCCAGCAGCTCAGCTGCCCGAGCCTCACCCCTCCACTTT. Translation gives CASSSAARASPLHF.

CDR3 sequence (DNA): TGTGCCAGCAGCTTCGATAGAGGACACGGAGAGTGGGGCAATCAGCCCCAGCATTTT. It encodes CASSFDRGHGEWGNQPQHF. V is TRBV7-8 and J is TRBJ1-5, with D perhaps matching TRBD1 (5 bases). Germline V CDR1 and CDR2: SGHVS, FQNEAQ. The CDR3 extends over 19 amino acids. With 3 bases removed from V and 2 bases from J, the gap between germline ends came to 23 bases.

The rearrangement uses TRBV4-1 and TRBJ1-4; maybe TRBD1 (5 bases). Germline V gene data show CDR1 as MGHRA and CDR2 as YSYEKL. The CDR3 totals 15 residues. V lost 4 bases and J lost 3, with 12 bases in between. As DNA, the CDR3 is TGCGCCAGCAGCCCCACGCAGGGTGCTAATGAAAAACTGTTTTTT. Encoded protein: CASSPTQGANEKLFF.

The chain carries TRBV7-9 and TRBJ1-1; 9 bases are shared with TRBD1. This CDR3 is 16 amino acids long. CDR1 is SEHNR, CDR2 FQNEAQ, per germline (reference sequence). Losses at the gene ends were 3 bases for V and 3 bases for J; bases not matched to a gene: 8. The CDR3 spells CASSLGQGRADTEAFF. DNA for the CDR3: TGTGCCAGCAGCTTGGGACAGGGAAGGGCGGACACTGAAGCTTTCTTT.

The chain recombines TRBV19 with TRBJ1-1, with D perhaps TRBD1 (6 bases). Trimming took off 5 bases at V and 2 bases at J, with 15 bases between the two ends. CDR1 LNHDA and CDR2 SQIVND come from the germline V gene (reference sequence). The CDR3 contains 15 residues. For the CDR3, the DNA is TGTGCCAGTAGTTTTAACCTGGACAGAAACACTGAAGCTTTCTTT. This encodes CASSFNLDRNTEAFF.

V is TRBV28 and J is TRBJ1-2; weak D call: TRBD1 (6 bases). From germline, CDR1 is MDHEN and CDR2 SYDVKM. The CDR3 consists of 14 residues. V gave up 3 bases and J gave up 6 bases, with 14 bases separating them. The CDR3 spells CASSFAGQKNGYTF. The CDR3 coding sequence is TGTGCCAGCAGTTTCGCCGGACAGAAAAATGGCTACACCTTC.

The chain has TRBV3-1 (or the pseudogene TRBV3-2) and TRBJ1-6, with D perhaps TRBD1 (5 bases). Germline CDR1 reads LGHDT; CDR2 reads YNNKEL (reference sequence). The length of the CDR3 is 18 residues. V was pared by 4 bases and J by 0 bases, with 16 bases between. CDR3 sequence: CASSRLGGQSSYNSPLHF. CDR3 bases: TGTGCCAGCAGCCGGTTGGGGGGTCAGAGCTCCTATAATTCACCCCTCCACTTT.

The chain recombines TRBV4-2 with TRBJ1-3, with 10 positions matching TRBD1. Germline V gives CDR1 LGHNA, CDR2 YNFKEQ. The ends lost 4 bases at V and 4 bases at J; junction bases unmatched: 4. This CDR3 contains 15 residues. Here the CDR3 reads CASSPDRGPGNTIYF. The CDR3 nucleotides are TGTGCCAGCAGCCCTGACAGGGGGCCCGGAAACACCATATATTTT.

The chain is built from TRBV25-1 and TRBJ1-4; D is perhaps TRBD1 (6 bases). The CDR3 totals 15 residues. Germline loops: CDR1 MGHDK, CDR2 SYGVNS. Trimming pared 3 bases from V and 5 bases from J, leaving 13 bases between. For the CDR3, the DNA is TGTGCCAGCAGTGATCGGGGGGGGCGAAATGAAAAACTGTTTTTT. Translating it yields CASSDRGGRNEKLFF. The full variable domain, with the rest looked up from reference TRBV25-1 and TRBJ1-4, is EADIYQTPRYLVIGTGKKITLECSQTMGHDKMYWYQQDPGMELHLIHYSYGVNSTEKGDLSSESTVSRIRTEHFPLTLESARPSHTSQYLCASSDRGGRNEKLFFGSGTQLSVL.

The chain has TRBV28 and TRBJ1-2; no reliable D call. Trimming cost V 1 base and J 8 bases, with 11 bases left between them. CDR1 is MDHEN and CDR2 is SYDVKM in the germline V gene. CDR3 size: 13 residues. The CDR3 protein is CASSLSARPGYTF. CDR3 nucleotide sequence: TGTGCCAGCAGTTTATCGGCCAGGCCCGGCTACACCTTC.

For the CDR3, the DNA is TGTGCCAGCAGCGCGACACCGGGACTAGCGGGAGATGAGCAGTTCTTC. Its translation: CASSATPGLAGDEQFF. The gene calls are TRBV9 and TRBJ2-1, with TRBD2 matching over 14 bases. The length of the CDR3 is 16 residues. Losses at the gene ends were 3 bases for V and 8 bases for J; bases not matched to a gene: 7. The germline V gene has CDR1 SGDLS and CDR2 YYNGEE.

The rearrangement links TRBV4-1 to TRBJ1-2; 10 bases are a match to TRBD1. V dropped 6 bases and J dropped 5; count of bases not matched to a gene: 12. The CDR3 consists of 16 residues. Germline V lookup: CDR1 MGHRA, CDR2 YSYEKL. DNA of the CDR3: TGCGCCAGCAGTTTTAAACCCGGGACAGGGGTGTATGGCTACACCTTC. Its protein product is CASSFKPGTGVYGYTF.

This clone was observed a handful of times. The chain combines TRBV27 with TRBJ1-2; 8 bases fit TRBD1. V shed 3 bases and J 7 bases; nucleotides not matched to a gene: 7. The CDR3 is made up of 14 amino acids. Germline V gene data show CDR1 as MNHEY and CDR2 as SMNVEV (reference sequence). Here the CDR3 DNA reads TGTGCCAGCAGTTTGGCAGGGGGCGGGGGTGGCTACACCTTC. Translation: CASSLAGGGGGYTF.

The chain recombines TRBV3-1 (or the pseudogene TRBV3-2) with TRBJ1-3; D unresolved. Trimming removed 5 bases from V and 3 bases from J, with 11 bases in between. Germline V lookup: CDR1 LGHDT, CDR2 YNNKEL (reference sequence). The CDR3 totals 14 residues. This CDR3 is CASSETRGGNTIYF. The CDR3 DNA reads TGTGCCAGCAGCGAAACAAGAGGTGGAAACACCATATATTTT.

This sequence joins TRBV14 and TRBJ2-3; 8 nucleotides align to TRBD2. This CDR3 comprises 15 residues. The V gene's germline CDR1 is SGHDN and CDR2 FVKESK. Trimming took 5 bases from V and 4 from J; bases not matched to a gene: 8. CDR3 residues: CASSGSGSWADTQYF. CDR3 coding DNA: TGTGCCAGCAGCGGGAGCGGGAGTTGGGCAGATACGCAGTATTTT.

V usage is TRBV4-2 and J usage is TRBJ1-5; no clear D gene. The ends were cut back, 0 bases at V and 4 bases at J, with 7 bases in the middle. The germline gives CDR1 LGHNA, CDR2 YNFKEQ. This CDR3 has 14 amino acids. Here the CDR3 reads CASSQDGSNQPQHF. As DNA, the CDR3 is TGTGCCAGCAGCCAAGATGGCTCAAATCAGCCCCAGCATTTT.

V is TRBV10-3 and J is TRBJ1-5; tentatively, D is TRBD1 (5 bases). V shed 7 bases and J shed 3 bases, with 10 bases lying between them. In germline, CDR1 is ENHRY, CDR2 SYGVKD. This CDR3 comprises 13 residues. In DNA form, the CDR3 reads TGTGCCATCACAGAGACAGTCAATCAGCCCCAGCATTTT. Translating it yields CAITETVNQPQHF.

The chain combines TRBV28 with TRBJ2-1, with D possibly TRBD1 on 6 matching bases. This CDR3 spans 14 amino acids. Germline CDR1 is MDHEN and CDR2 is SYDVKM. V lost 4 bases to trimming and J lost 6 bases, with 13 bases between them. The CDR3 DNA follows: TGTGCCAGCAGTTACTCGACAGGAACCAATGAGCAGTTCTTC. Translated, it gives CASSYSTGTNEQFF.

The CDR3 protein is CATSDFEFGPFF. The CDR3 DNA reads TGTGCCACCAGTGATTTCGAGTTTGGGCCGTTCTTC. This chain links TRBV24-1 with TRBJ2-1; D unclear. Trimming took 1 base from V and 15 from J, leaving 12 bases between them. The CDR3 is 12 amino acids. In germline, CDR1 is KGHDR, CDR2 SFDVKD.

This clone was seen a single time. The chain is built from TRBV27 and TRBJ2-7, with D possibly TRBD2 on 6 matching bases. The V and J ends lost 11 bases and 7 bases respectively, with 30 bases between them. This CDR3 has 16 residues. Germline values: CDR1 MNHEY, CDR2 SMNVEV (reference sequence). Here the CDR3 reads CASKRVFGGRMKEQYF. As DNA, the CDR3 is TGTGCCTCCAAACGGGTGTTCGGAGGGAGGATGAAAGAGCAGTACTTC.

This rearrangement joins TRBV28 to TRBJ2-1, with a weak D call TRBD2 (6 bases). Trimming took off 2 bases at V and 8 bases at J, with 10 bases between the two ends. The germline CDR1 and CDR2 sequences are MDHEN and SYDVKM. The CDR3 runs 13 residues. Here the CDR3 reads CASSLGGSDEQFF. In DNA, the CDR3 is TGTGCCAGCAGTTTAGGGGGGTCGGATGAGCAGTTCTTC.

This chain uses TRBV14 with TRBJ2-7; tentatively, D is TRBD1 (7 bases). This CDR3 spans 17 amino acids. V was trimmed by 3 bases and J by 1 base, leaving 19 bases between them. Germline assignment: CDR1 SGHDN and CDR2 FVKESK. The CDR3: CASSHVTGGDSSYEQYF. The CDR3 DNA follows: TGTGCCAGCAGCCACGTTACCGGAGGGGACAGTTCCTACGAGCAGTACTTC.

V gene TRBV4-1 combines with J gene TRBJ2-7, with 13 bases lining up with TRBD2. Looked up from germline, CDR1 is MGHRA and CDR2 is YSYEKL. This CDR3 spans 15 amino acids. Trimming at V came to 3 bases and at J to 6 bases, leaving 5 bases not matched to a gene. CDR3 nucleotides: TGCGCCAGCAGCCATCGTACTAGCGGGAGGGCCGAGCAGTACTTC. It specifies CASSHRTSGRAEQYF.

V and J are TRBV19 and TRBJ2-3, with D possibly matching TRBD2 (6 bases). From germline, CDR1 is LNHDA and CDR2 SQIVND (reference sequence). The CDR3 is 14 residues long. Between the trimmed V and J ends, which lost 10 bases and 0 bases, there was a span of 14 bases. CDR3 protein: CAITGDGSTDTQYF. The CDR3 DNA sequence: TGTGCCATCACGGGGGACGGCAGCACAGATACGCAGTATTTT.

This chain uses TRBV3-1 (or the pseudogene TRBV3-2) with TRBJ2-2; 9 bases are a match to TRBD2. This CDR3 contains 15 residues. The ends lost 3 bases at V and 6 bases at J; junction bases unmatched: 5. Germline lookup yields CDR1 LGHDT and CDR2 YNNKEL (reference sequence). This CDR3 reads CASSQAGTSSGELFF. CDR3 DNA: TGTGCCAGCAGCCAGGCCGGGACTAGCTCCGGGGAGCTGTTTTTT.